These 5 T cell receptor beta chains came from one sample sequenced in a study of T cell responses to AZD1222 COVID-19 vaccine. The assay was immunoSEQ multiplex PCR, and TCRdb's table has in-frame clones only and misses some. The sample has some 99,000 clones, 70% to 90% seen once. This specimen was peripheral blood, taken on day 0 of AZD1222 vaccination. The receptors derive from an adult in good health.

This clone was observed a single time. This chain uses TRBV11-2 with TRBJ2-7; D call uncertain. The CDR3 is 13 amino acids. Germline CDR1 SGHAT, CDR2 FQNNGV. The ends were cut back, 1 base at V and 3 bases at J, with 7 bases in the middle. For the CDR3, the DNA is TGTGCCAGCAGCTTAGTGGCCTACTACGAGCAGTACGTC. Its translation: CASSLVAYYEQYV.

This chain's CDR3 is CASSPGTGFNQPQHF. The CDR3 coding sequence is TGTGCCAGCAGTCCCGGGACGGGGTTCAATCAGCCCCAGCATTTT. V is TRBV7-6 and J is TRBJ1-5; D might be TRBD1 (5 bases). Between the trimmed V and J ends, which lost 6 bases and 3 bases, there was a span of 15 bases. The CDR3 is 15 amino acids. The V gene's germline CDR1 is SGHVS and CDR2 FNYEAQ.

The chain has TRBV18 and TRBJ1-1; D possibly corresponds to TRBD1 (6 bases). CDR1 and CDR2 (germline): KGHSH, LQKENI. This CDR3 spans 13 amino acids. The ends were cut back, 3 bases at V and 10 bases at J, with 15 bases in the middle. The CDR3 DNA sequence: TGTGCCAGCTCACCCCCCAACAGGGAACTAGCTTTCTTT. Protein: CASSPPNRELAFF.

Only one count was recorded for this clone. The V gene is TRBV6-5, the J gene TRBJ1-1; possible D gene TRBD1, 6 bases. Deletions cut 6 bases from V and 5 bases from J, with 16 bases between. Germline loops: CDR1 MNHEY, CDR2 SVGAGI. CDR3 size: 14 residues. The CDR3 nucleotides read TGTGCCAGCAGCAGCGGGGGGCGCCGGACTGAAGCTTTCTTT. Translating it yields CASSSGGRRTEAFF.

The rearrangement links TRBV5-4 to TRBJ2-3; D is perhaps TRBD2 (7 bases). Germline-derived CDR1 and CDR2 are SGHNT and YYREEE (reference sequence). Trimming shortened V by 5 bases and J by 2 bases, and 18 bases separated the two germline ends. The CDR3 is 16 amino acids. The CDR3 protein is CASSPWGGADTDTQYF. CDR3 DNA sequence: TGTGCCAGCAGTCCCTGGGGGGGGGCCGACACAGATACGCAGTATTTT.